This TCR beta chain derives from a study of T cell repertoires in cytomegalovirus infection. TCRdb redid the calling of the reads with MiXCR, one entry per CDR3 protein. Here the sample spans some 900,000 distinct CDR3 sequences, 32% being singletons. Points on this clonotype: Its matching antigen is unknown.

This CDR3 comprises 14 residues. Looked up from germline, CDR1 is MDHEN and CDR2 is SYDVKM. Trimming took 1 base from V and 4 from J, leaving 8 bases between them. This specimen was cultured CD8+ T cells from PBMCs, taken from culture after CMV antigen stimulation. The rearrangement links TRBV28 to TRBJ2-1; D not certain. The TCR was taken from a human donor in good health (CMV status not recorded). Some clones in this sample may be carry-over from other donors' samples. CDR3 DNA sequence: TGTGCCAGCAGTTTATTGTCCAAGTACAATGAGCAGTTCTTC. Translated, it gives CASSLLSKYNEQFF. The full variable domain, rest sourced from reference TRBV28 and TRBJ2-1, is DVKVTQSSRYLVKRTGEKVFLECVQDMDHENMFWYRQDPGLGLRLIYFSYDVKMKEKGDIPEGYSVSREKKERFSLILESASTNQTSMYLCASSLLSKYNEQFFGPGTRLTVL.